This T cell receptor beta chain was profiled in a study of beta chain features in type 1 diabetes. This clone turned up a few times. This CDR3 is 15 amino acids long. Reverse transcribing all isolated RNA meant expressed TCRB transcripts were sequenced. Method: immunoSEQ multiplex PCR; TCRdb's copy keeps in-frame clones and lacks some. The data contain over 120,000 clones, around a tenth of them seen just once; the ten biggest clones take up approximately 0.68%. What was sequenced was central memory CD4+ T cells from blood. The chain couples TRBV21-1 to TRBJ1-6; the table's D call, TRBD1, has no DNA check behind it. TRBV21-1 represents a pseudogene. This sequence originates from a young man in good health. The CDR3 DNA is TGTGCCAGCAGCAAAGGACACTCCTATAATTCACCCCTCCACTTT. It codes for CASSKGHSYNSPLHF.